The rows below give T cell receptor beta chains drawn from one sample of a study of CD8+CD57+ T cells in acquired aplastic anemia. Via MiXCR, TCRdb re-called the reads, giving one row per CDR3 protein. In the table there are about 260,000 distinct CDR3 sequences, 82% of which are singletons. The sequenced material came from sorted CD4+, CD8+, or CD8+CD57+ T cells (not recorded which) from PBMCs. All receptors come from a human donor with aplastic anemia. Each CDR3 is given with its conserved first and last residue. A D gene is named only where the DNA matches it firmly.

v_gene,d_gene,j_gene,len,CDR3nt,CDR3aa
TRBV19,TRBD2,TRBJ2-1,13,TGTGCCAGTAGTATAGTATCGGGGGGTGAGCAGTTCTTC,CASSIVSGGEQFF
TRBV20-1,-,TRBJ2-7,15,TGCAGTGCCGAACGACTTCTTACTACTACCTACGAGCAGTACTTC,CSAERLLTTTYEQYF
TRBV2,TRBD2,TRBJ2-5,13,TGTGCCAGCGGGGACGGGAGGGGTGAGACCCAGTACTTC,CASGDGRGETQYF
TRBV10-3,-,TRBJ2-1,15,TGTGCCATCAGTGAACCTGAGCCCCCTGGCAATGAGCAGTTCTTC,CAISEPEPPGNEQFF
TRBV15,-,TRBJ1-2,16,TGTGCCACCCAATTGCAGTCGAGACAGAGAGACTATGGCTACACCTTC,CATQLQSRQRDYGYTF
TRBV25-1,TRBD2,TRBJ2-1,15,TGTGCCAGCAGTGAGGCGCTAGCGGGATACAATGAGCAGTTCTTC,CASSEALAGYNEQFF
TRBV2,TRBD1,TRBJ1-2,15,TGTGCCAGCGGCTACGGAGGGGGCGCCGACTATGGCTACACCTTC,CASGYGGGADYGYTF
TRBV7-8,-,TRBJ1-2,13,TGTGCCAGCAGCTTAGCGCGAGCACCCGGTAACACCTTC,CASSLARAPGNTF
TRBV2,-,TRBJ2-3,14,TGTGCCAGCAGATGGGGCGGGGGCACAGATACGCAGTATTTT,CASRWGGGTDTQYF
TRBV7-8,-,TRBJ2-3,15,TGTGCCAGCAGCGTTGGGCCACACAGCACAGCCCCGCCGTATTTT,CASSVGPHSTAPPYF